These 30 T cell receptor beta chains were all obtained from the same sample, sequenced in a study of T cells in women clearing cervical HPV infection. Some clones are missing from TCRdb's copy, which holds only in-frame ones; the method was immunoSEQ multiplex PCR. Here the sample table reports roughly 21,000 clones. Specimen: blood buffy coat. These receptor sequences come from a woman between 18 and 70 years old with a cervical HPV16 infection that either progressed to CIN3+ or cleared (not recorded which).

On this clone itself: The read terminates 3 residues before the CDR3 end, so the remaining end is supplied by the germline J gene. The rearrangement uses TRBV19 and TRBJ2-7; weak D call: TRBD2 (5 bases). In germline, CDR1 is LNHDA, CDR2 SQIVND (reference sequence). Between the trimmed V and J ends, which lost 3 bases and 0 bases, there was a span of 9 bases. The CDR3 totals 14 residues. The CDR3 region is CASSMDWSSYEQYF. CDR3 bases read: TGTGCCAGTAGTATGGACTGGAGCTCCTACGAG.

The part of the CDR3 DNA that was read is TGTGCCAGCTTCCCCGGGACAGAGTTCACAGATACG. Encoded protein: CASFPGTEFTDT. Given in full, the CDR3 is CASFPGTEFTDTQYF. J is TRBJ2-3 and V is TRBV28; 7 positions agree with TRBD1. Read sequence stops 3 residues before the CDR3 end, and the germline J gene provides the missing end. The germline CDR1 and CDR2 sequences are MDHEN and SYDVKM. The CDR3 runs to 15 residues. Trimming took 8 bases from V and 2 from J; bases not matched to a gene: 10.

Incomplete CDR3 DNA: TGTGCCAGCAGTGGTAGGAGGGCGGGAGATACG. Encoded protein: CASSGRRAGDT. The entire CDR3 protein reads CASSGRRAGDTQYF. This chain connects TRBV2 to TRBJ2-3, with D possibly TRBD2 on 6 matching bases. The CDR3 extends 3 residues past the end of the read, so its final part is completed from the germline J gene. The CDR3 totals 14 residues. The germline V gene has CDR1 SNHLY and CDR2 FYNNEI. With 4 bases removed from V and 5 bases from J, the gap between germline ends came to 13 bases.

About this clone: The sequence runs out 3 residues before the end of the CDR3; the remainder is reconstructed from the germline J gene. The J gene is TRBJ2-4, the V gene TRBV2; D is ambiguous. The V end was cut by 8 bases, the J end by 0 bases, with 14 bases between. Per germline, CDR1 SNHLY and CDR2 FYNNEI. This CDR3 has 15 residues. The sequenced CDR3 bases are TGTGCCAGCTCCGCGACTTTACTAGCCAAAAACATT. This codes for CASSATLLAKNI. The entire CDR3 reads CASSATLLAKNIQYF.

About this clone: The sequence runs out 3 residues before the end of the CDR3; the remainder is reconstructed from the germline J gene. J is TRBJ2-7 and V is TRBV2, with unresolved D. V lost 2 bases and J lost 0, with 17 bases in between. This CDR3 contains 17 residues. Germline CDR1 is SNHLY and CDR2 is FYNNEI. CDR3 loop: CASSELLVGRNSYEQYF. The CDR3 DNA, read in part, is TGTGCCAGCAGTGAATTGCTCGTGGGCCGTAACTCCTACGAG.

CDR3 amino acids: CASSVAISGTDNEQFF. Incomplete CDR3 DNA: TGTGCCAGCAGCGTAGCTATATCCGGGACTGACAATGAG. The V call is TRBV9, the J call TRBJ2-1, with D tentatively TRBD2 (6 bases). The read halts 3 residues ahead of the CDR3 end, with the missing end drawn from the germline J gene. Germline values: CDR1 SGDLS, CDR2 YYNGEE. Trimming shortened V by 0 bases and J by 5 bases, and 15 bases separated the two germline ends. This CDR3 has 16 amino acids.

About this clone itself: With the read ending 3 residues before the CDR3 end, the germline J gene is used to fill in that end. The chain has TRBV20-1 and TRBJ2-3; no reliable D call. Germline CDR1 DFQATT, CDR2 SNEGSKA (reference sequence). The CDR3 has 14 amino acids. V was trimmed by 5 bases and J by 4 bases, leaving 16 bases between them. CDR3 sequence: CSAPPTTQADTQYF. Partial CDR3 DNA: TGCAGTGCTCCCCCGACAACTCAGGCAGATACG.

Details on this clone: The CDR3 extends 3 residues past the end of the read, so its final part is completed from the germline J gene. The chain is built from TRBV5-1 and TRBJ1-3; weak D call: TRBD1 (5 bases). Germline assignment: CDR1 SGHRS and CDR2 YFSETQ. The CDR3 spans 14 residues. The ends were cut back, 1 base at V and 3 bases at J, with 8 bases in the middle. The CDR3 DNA, read in part, is TGCGCCAGCAGCTTGTCAGGGAATGGAAACACC. Translated, it gives CASSLSGNGNT. The entire CDR3 protein reads CASSLSGNGNTIYF.

For this clone: The sequenced fragment ends 3 residues before the CDR3 boundary, so the rest is inferred from the germline J gene. The rearrangement uses TRBV28 and TRBJ1-5; no reliable D call. Trimming took 6 bases from V and 3 from J, leaving 6 bases between them. From germline, CDR1 is MDHEN and CDR2 SYDVKM. This CDR3 is 12 amino acids long. The covered CDR3 bases are TGTGCCAGCAGCCCCATCAATCAGCCC. It translates to CASSPINQP. The CDR3, in full, reads CASSPINQPQHF.

Of note for this clone: Coverage ceases 3 residues before the CDR3 finishes, and the germline J gene fills in the end. The gene calls are TRBV5-1 and TRBJ2-1; TRBD1 agrees at 7 bases. The CDR3 is 15 residues long. V shed 1 base, J shed 6 bases, and the junction held 7 bases outside the gene matches. Germline V gives CDR1 SGHRS, CDR2 YFSETQ. The CDR3 reads CASSLSQGITNEQFF. The part of the CDR3 DNA that was read is TGCGCCAGCAGCTTGTCACAGGGGATTACCAATGAG. The full variable domain, completed using reference TRBV5-1 and TRBJ2-1, is KAGVTQTPRYLIKTRGQQVTLSCSPISGHRSVSWYQQTPGQGLQFLFEYFSETQRNKGNFPGRFSGRQFSNSRSEMNVSTLELGDSALYLCASSLSQGITNEQFFGPGTRLTVL.

As concerns this clone: The sequence runs out 3 residues before the end of the CDR3; the remainder is reconstructed from the germline J gene. This rearrangement joins TRBV5-1 to TRBJ2-7; 7 nucleotides agree with TRBD2. V dropped 4 bases and J dropped 0; count of bases not matched to a gene: 7. Germline CDR1 SGHRS, CDR2 YFSETQ. The CDR3 is 15 residues long. The part of the CDR3 DNA that was read is TGCGCCAGCAGCCCCGGGCTAGCGGTCTCCTACGAG. Translation gives CASSPGLAVSYE. The full CDR3 protein is CASSPGLAVSYEQYF.

Notes on this clone: The sequence runs out 3 residues before the end of the CDR3; the remainder is reconstructed from the germline J gene. This chain joins TRBV7-3 and TRBJ2-5; TRBD2 aligns across 8 bases. Germline assignment: CDR1 SGHTA and CDR2 FQGTGA. The CDR3 runs to 15 residues. V lost 6 bases to trimming and J lost 4 bases; unmatched junction nucleotides: 10. The sequenced CDR3 bases are TGTGCCAGCAGTCGTAGCGGGAATAATGTAGAGACC. Protein sequence: CASSRSGNNVET. The whole CDR3 sequence reads CASSRSGNNVETQYF. The complete variable domain, with remaining parts taken from reference TRBV7-3 and TRBJ2-5, reads GAGVSQTPSNKVTEKGKYVELRCDPISGHTALYWYRQSLGQGPEFLIYFQGTGAADDSGLPNDRFFAVRPEGSVSTLKIQRTERGDSAVYLCASSRSGNNVETQYFGPGTRLLVL.

With regard to this clone: The CDR3 end lies 3 residues beyond the end of the read and is filled in from the germline J gene. V usage is TRBV27 and J usage is TRBJ2-1, with unresolved D. V was cut by 2 bases and J by 6 bases, with 5 bases left in between. This CDR3 is 12 amino acids long. The V gene's germline CDR1 is MNHEY and CDR2 SMNVEV (reference sequence). The part of the CDR3 DNA that was read is TGTGCCAGCAGTTTAGGCGGCAATGAG. It encodes CASSLGGNE. The whole CDR3 sequence reads CASSLGGNEQFF.

Turning to this clone: The read terminates 3 residues before the CDR3 end, so the remaining end is supplied by the germline J gene. The V call is TRBV19, the J call TRBJ1-4; no clear D. V was trimmed by 8 bases and J by 5 bases, leaving 15 bases between them. Germline-derived CDR1 and CDR2 are LNHDA and SQIVND (reference sequence). The CDR3 runs 14 residues. CDR3 protein: CASGSRLENEKLFF. CDR3 bases read: TGTGCCAGTGGAAGTCGACTAGAAAATGAAAAA. Full variable domain (missing parts from reference TRBV19 and TRBJ1-4): DGGITQSPKYLFRKEGQNVTLSCEQNLNHDAMYWYRQDPGQGLRLIYYSQIVNDFQKGDIAEGYSVSREKKESFPLTVTSAQKNPTAFYLCASGSRLENEKLFFGSGTQLSVL.

In regard to this clone: Relative to the germline gene, one junction end is altered; a read error may explain this. Read sequence stops 3 residues before the CDR3 end, and the germline J gene provides the missing end. The chain joins TRBV10-3 to TRBJ1-1; 7 nucleotides match TRBD1. The CDR3 length is 12 residues. From germline, CDR1 is ENHRY and CDR2 SYGVKD. The CDR3 bases that were read are TGTGCCATCCGTGACAGGGACACTGAA. The encoded protein is CAIRDRDTE. The complete CDR3 protein is CAIRDRDTEAFF.

Details on this clone: The read halts 3 residues ahead of the CDR3 end, with the missing end drawn from the germline J gene. V usage is TRBV19 and J usage is TRBJ2-3, with 13 bases lining up with TRBD2. The CDR3 spans 20 residues. The junction had 13 bases not matched to a gene; V was cut back by 2 bases and J by 2 bases. CDR1 and CDR2 from the germline V gene are LNHDA and SQIVND (reference sequence). CDR3 bases read: TGTGCCAGTAGTATAACGCGGCTCGGACTAGCGGGAGAGGACACAGATACG. Translation: CASSITRLGLAGEDTDT. The entire CDR3 protein is CASSITRLGLAGEDTDTQYF.

Details on this clone: The read ends 3 residues shy of where the CDR3 ends; the end is completed using the germline J gene. The chain uses TRBV20-1 and TRBJ2-1, with 9 bases fitting TRBD2. Per germline, CDR1 DFQATT and CDR2 SNEGSKA (reference sequence). The CDR3 runs to 14 residues. Germline trimming cut 6 bases from V and 5 bases from J; bases unmatched to any gene: 8. The sequenced CDR3 bases are TGCAGTGCGTGCTGGCTAGCGGGGAACAATGAG. Its translation: CSACWLAGNNE. The whole CDR3 protein is CSACWLAGNNEQFF.

Points on this clone: Read coverage stops 3 residues before the CDR3 terminus; the germline J gene supplies the remainder. The chain couples TRBV2 to TRBJ2-1; perhaps TRBD2 as D (5 bases). The germline V and J ends were trimmed by 6 bases and 5 bases, with 20 bases remaining between them. The CDR3 runs to 16 residues. CDR1 and CDR2 from the germline V gene are SNHLY and FYNNEI. The sequenced part of the CDR3 DNA is TGTGCCAGCAGGAACCGGGGTCCCCTTGGTAACAATGAG. Encoded protein: CASRNRGPLGNNE. The whole CDR3 sequence is CASRNRGPLGNNEQFF.

As concerns this clone: The DNA ends 3 residues before the CDR3 does, and the rest of the CDR3 is filled in from the germline J gene. This rearrangement joins TRBV7-9 to TRBJ2-3; 7 nucleotides agree with TRBD2. Germline V lookup: CDR1 SEHNR, CDR2 FQNEAQ (reference sequence). Trimming cost V 3 bases and J 6 bases; bases outside gene matches: 9. The CDR3 length is 15 residues. Incomplete CDR3 DNA: TGTGCCAGCAGCTTTTTGACTCCGCGGGGGGATACG. Encoded protein: CASSFLTPRGDT. The whole CDR3 reads CASSFLTPRGDTQYF.

On this clone: The read gets to within 3 residues of the CDR3 end, and the germline J gene fills in the rest. V gene TRBV27 combines with J gene TRBJ1-1, with 9 positions matching TRBD1. Germline CDR1 is MNHEY and CDR2 is SMNVEV (reference sequence). This CDR3 has 15 amino acids. V dropped 5 bases and J dropped 4; count of bases not matched to a gene: 8. CDR3 in amino acids: CASSLTGGFSTEAFF. CDR3 bases read: TGTGCCAGCAGTCTCACAGGGGGCTTTAGCACTGAA.

As to this clone: A read error may produce the germline difference seen at one junction end. The CDR3 goes on 3 residues after the read ends, and that part is filled in from the germline J gene. The chain carries TRBV9 and TRBJ2-3; maybe TRBD1 (5 bases). The CDR3 is 14 amino acids. Germline V gene lookup returns CDR1 SGDLS and CDR2 YYNGEE. The part of the CDR3 DNA that was read is TGTGCTAGCAGCGTCCTCAGGGGCACAGATACG. The encoded protein is CASSVLRGTDT. In full, the CDR3 reads CASSVLRGTDTQYF.

On this clone: Coverage ceases 3 residues before the CDR3 finishes, and the germline J gene fills in the end. The rearrangement joins TRBV6-7 to TRBJ2-1; TRBD1 aligns across 9 bases. TRBV6-7 is an open reading frame, and its role is uncertain. Germline trimming cut 0 bases from V and 4 bases from J; bases unmatched to any gene: 10. This CDR3 has 18 residues. The sequenced part of the CDR3 DNA is TGTGCCAGCAGTTACTCCCCGGTCCGGGACAGGGTATACAATGAG. Its protein is CASSYSPVRDRVYNE. The full CDR3 reads CASSYSPVRDRVYNEQFF.

A note on this clone: The CDR3 extends 3 residues past the end of the read, so its final part is completed from the germline J gene. V usage is TRBV19 and J usage is TRBJ2-2, with a possible D match to TRBD1 (5 bases). V shed 3 bases and J shed 2 bases, with 10 bases lying between them. Germline V gives CDR1 LNHDA, CDR2 SQIVND (reference sequence). The CDR3 runs 15 residues. The CDR3 spells CASSIRTLNTGELFF. The part of the CDR3 DNA that was read is TGTGCCAGTAGTATTAGGACACTTAACACCGGGGAG.

Remarks on this clone: The sequence runs out 3 residues before the end of the CDR3; the remainder is reconstructed from the germline J gene. This rearrangement joins TRBV19 to TRBJ1-2; maybe TRBD1 (5 bases). V dropped 6 bases and J dropped 2 bases, with 13 bases sitting between them. CDR3 length: 14 residues. Germline V gene sequence: CDR1 LNHDA, CDR2 SQIVND (reference sequence). The sequenced part of the CDR3 DNA is TGTGCCAGTAGCAAACTCGACAGCAACTATGGC. Protein: CASSKLDSNYG. The full-length CDR3 reads as CASSKLDSNYGYTF.

For this clone: The read ends 3 residues early relative to the CDR3; the germline J gene fills the gap. The chain couples TRBV20-1 to TRBJ2-7, with a possible D match to TRBD2 (6 bases). The CDR3 runs 12 residues. CDR1 is DFQATT and CDR2 is SNEGSKA in the germline V gene (reference sequence). Trimming removed 0 bases at V and 6 bases at J, with 9 bases between. The part of the CDR3 DNA that was read is TGCAGTGCTAGAGATCTAGCGACCGAG. Translated, it gives CSARDLATE. The CDR3 as a whole reads CSARDLATEQYF.

As concerns this clone: With the read ending 3 residues before the CDR3 end, the germline J gene is used to fill in that end. The chain employs TRBV7-9 and TRBJ1-1; TRBD1 matches at 8 bases. The V gene's germline CDR1 is SEHNR and CDR2 FQNEAQ (reference sequence). The CDR3 extends over 15 amino acids. Here the CDR3 reads CASSLTQGAQETAFF. The sequenced CDR3 bases are TGTGCCAGCAGCTTAACGCAGGGGGCCCAAGAGACA.

Worth noting for this clone: The read halts 3 residues ahead of the CDR3 end, with the missing end drawn from the germline J gene. The chain carries TRBV5-1 and TRBJ2-7; no clear D. This CDR3 comprises 14 residues. V was pared by 4 bases and J by 3 bases, with 14 bases between. The germline gives CDR1 SGHRS, CDR2 YFSETQ. The CDR3 region is CASSLRQNFYEQYF. The sequenced CDR3 bases are TGCGCCAGCAGCCTCAGACAAAATTTCTACGAG.

About this clone: Sequencing ends 3 residues short of the CDR3 end; the germline J gene provides the rest. This rearrangement joins TRBV5-1 to TRBJ2-7; 8 positions match TRBD1. Germline CDR1 SGHRS, CDR2 YFSETQ. After removal of 3 bases from V and 2 bases from J, the junction contained 7 bases not matched to a gene. This CDR3 has 15 amino acids. The CDR3 loop reads CASSSSGGATYEQYF. The sequenced CDR3 bases are TGCGCCAGCAGCTCTTCAGGGGGCGCGACCTACGAG. Filled out from reference TRBV5-1 and TRBJ2-7, the complete variable domain reads KAGVTQTPRYLIKTRGQQVTLSCSPISGHRSVSWYQQTPGQGLQFLFEYFSETQRNKGNFPGRFSGRQFSNSRSEMNVSTLELGDSALYLCASSSSGGATYEQYFGPGTRLTVT.

Points on this clone: The read terminates 3 residues ahead of where the CDR3 ends, so the germline J gene completes it. The V gene is TRBV2, the J gene TRBJ2-2, with TRBD2 matching over 12 bases. Germline CDR1 SNHLY, CDR2 FYNNEI. The V gene end was trimmed by 6 bases and the J gene end by 5 bases; junction bases not matched to a gene: 10. This CDR3 has 17 amino acids. CDR3 DNA, as far as it was read: TGTGCCAGCAGCCGCACTAGCGGGAGGCGAGGGACCGGGGAG. As protein: CASSRTSGRRGTGE. The complete CDR3 reads CASSRTSGRRGTGELFF.

As concerns this clone: The CDR3 end is not reached by the read, which stops 3 residues before it; the germline J gene fills it in. The rearrangement joins TRBV12-3 or TRBV12-4 to TRBJ2-1; D not certain. This CDR3 is built from 15 residues. Trimming pared 6 bases from V and 2 bases from J, leaving 14 bases between. The covered CDR3 bases are TGTGCCAGCAGCCTCCCCGTGGGCACCTACAATGAG. This translates into CASSLPVGTYNE. The full CDR3 reads CASSLPVGTYNEQFF.